This is a list of T cell receptor beta chains from one sample in a study of T cell changes during pregnancy in multiple sclerosis. Some clones are missing from TCRdb's copy, which holds only in-frame ones; the method was immunoSEQ multiplex PCR. The repertoire includes about 80,000 clones, about 92% of them detected once, and 1.4% sits in the top ten. The source was peripheral blood, collected before pregnancy. Receptors originate from a female donor with multiple sclerosis, enrolled in a pregnancy study. CDR3s include the opening cysteine and the closing phenylalanine or tryptophan. D genes are given only for firm matches. The size of a clone is reported for some rows only, either as once, few or many, or as a class for expanded clones.

V	size	J	D	CDR3	DNA
TRBV5-1	-	TRBJ1-1	-	CASSLAGDTEAFF	TGCGCCAGCAGCTTGGCCGGAGACACTGAAGCTTTCTTT
TRBV6-1	-	TRBJ1-4	TRBD1	CASREGGQPNEKLFF	TGTGCCAGCCGAGAGGGGGGACAGCCGAATGAAAAACTGTTTTTT
TRBV5-1	few	TRBJ1-2	TRBD1	CASSSTGQGYTF	TGCGCCAGCAGCTCGACAGGGCAGGGCTACACCTTC
TRBV5-1	once	TRBJ2-5	TRBD2	CASSPFTSGGNQETQYF	TGCGCCAGCAGCCCCTTTACTAGCGGGGGAAACCAAGAGACCCAGTACTTC
TRBV7-9	-	TRBJ1-5	TRBD1	CASSRSAGGRGNQPQHF	TGTGCCAGCAGCCGAAGTGCAGGGGGTCGCGGCAATCAGCCCCAGCATTTT
TRBV19	once	TRBJ1-4	-	CASSISRVRGATNEKLFF	TGTGCCAGTAGTATTAGTAGGGTAAGGGGTGCAACTAATGAAAAACTGTTTTTT
TRBV11-3	-	TRBJ1-2	-	CASSLDRAEAGYTF	TGTGCCAGCAGCTTAGACAGGGCCGAGGCGGGCTACACCTTC
TRBV7-8	-	TRBJ2-1	TRBD2	CASSLKRGSYNEQFF	TGTGCCAGCAGCTTAAAGCGGGGGTCCTACAATGAGCAGTTCTTC
TRBV6-1	-	TRBJ2-1	-	CASRAPGYNEQFF	TGTGCCAGCAGAGCACCGGGTTACAATGAGCAGTTCTTC
TRBV6-6	once	TRBJ1-3	-	CASSEQRGTKNTIYF	TGTGCCAGCAGCGAACAACGCGGGACTAAAAACACCATATATTTT
TRBV7-2	-	TRBJ1-6	-	CASSPRFSPLHF	TGTGCCAGCAGCCCCCGTTTCTCACCCCTCCACTTT
TRBV19	-	TRBJ1-1	-	CASSIYEVNTEAFF	TGTGCCAGTAGTATTTACGAGGTGAACACTGAAGCTTTCTTT
TRBV2	-	TRBJ2-7	TRBD1	CASSYRGREQYF	TGTGCCAGCAGTTACAGGGGACGCGAGCAGTACTTC
TRBV6-6	-	TRBJ1-3	-	CASSYSSSGNTIYF	TGTGCCAGCAGTTACAGCTCATCTGGAAACACCATATATTTT
TRBV18	once	TRBJ1-4	-	CASSRDSVPNEKLFF	TGTGCCAGCTCAAGAGACAGTGTCCCTAATGAAAAACTGTTTTTT
TRBV7-8	-	TRBJ2-6	TRBD1	CASGLDRAFGANVLTF	TGTGCCAGCGGTTTAGACAGGGCTTTTGGGGCCAACGTCCTGACTTTC
TRBV19	few	TRBJ1-1	-	CASSMTEITEAFF	TGTGCCAGTAGTATGACAGAGATCACTGAAGCTTTCTTT
TRBV6-1	-	TRBJ2-7	TRBD1	CASSGGGQGAVYEQYF	TGTGCCAGCAGTGGGGGTGGGCAGGGGGCTGTCTACGAGCAGTACTTC
TRBV5-8	-	TRBJ2-2	-	CASVSRGELFF	TGTGCCAGCGTAAGCCGCGGGGAGCTGTTTTTT
TRBV9	-	TRBJ1-2	-	CASSADSLYGYTF	TGTGCCAGCAGCGCGGACAGTCTCTATGGCTACACCTTC
TRBV12-5	-	TRBJ2-3	TRBD2	CASGLAQKAGVVTDTQYF	TGTGCTAGTGGCCTGGCTCAAAAAGCGGGGGTGGTAACAGATACGCAGTATTTT
TRBV7-9	-	TRBJ1-6	-	CASSPPILGPQHASPLHF	TGTGCCAGCAGCCCCCCGATCCTTGGGCCTCAGCATGCGTCACCCCTCCACTTT
TRBV27	once	TRBJ2-1	TRBD2	CASSLLGTSGVYEQFF	TGTGCCAGCAGTTTATTGGGGACTAGCGGGGTATATGAGCAGTTCTTC
TRBV9	-	TRBJ2-1	-	CASSGRDSHNEQFF	TGTGCCAGCAGCGGGCGGGACAGCCACAATGAGCAGTTCTTC
TRBV9	-	TRBJ1-3	TRBD1	CASSADWTGPGNTIYF	TGTGCCAGCAGCGCGGACTGGACAGGTCCTGGAAACACCATATATTTT
TRBV2	few	TRBJ1-4	-	CASNRGAHEKLFF	TGTGCCAGCAACCGGGGGGCCCACGAAAAACTGTTTTTT
TRBV9	-	TRBJ1-3	-	CASSGGQGSVGNTIYF	TGTGCCAGCAGCGGCGGGCAGGGGAGTGTTGGAAACACCATATATTTT
TRBV28	few	TRBJ1-2	TRBD1	CASSLGTGITYGYTF	TGTGCCAGCAGTTTAGGGACAGGGATCACCTATGGCTACACCTTC
TRBV7-3	-	TRBJ2-2	-	CASSSYTGELFF	TGTGCCAGCAGCTCCTACACCGGGGAGCTGTTTTTT
TRBV6-4	once	TRBJ2-1	TRBD2	CASSVLLAAHNEQFF	TGTGCCAGCAGTGTTCTTCTAGCGGCCCACAATGAGCAGTTCTTC
TRBV5-4	-	TRBJ2-2	-	CASSSPGTGELFF	TGTGCCAGCAGCTCCCCCGGCACCGGGGAGCTGTTTTTT
TRBV5-8	-	TRBJ1-4	-	CASSLTSLTAASNEKLFF	TGTGCCAGCAGCTTAACCTCTTTAACGGCGGCCTCGAATGAAAAACTGTTTTTT
TRBV30	-	TRBJ2-1	-	CAWSDLGRGISYNEQFF	TGTGCCTGGAGTGATCTGGGCAGGGGAATCTCCTACAATGAGCAGTTCTTC
TRBV14	-	TRBJ2-1	TRBD2	CASSPTVGGGYNEQFF	TGTGCCAGCAGCCCAACGGTGGGCGGGGGGTACAATGAGCAGTTCTTC
TRBV5-1	-	TRBJ2-3	-	CASKFYSNTDTQYF	TGCGCCAGCAAGTTCTACAGTAACACAGATACGCAGTATTTT
TRBV11-3	-	TRBJ2-1	TRBD2	CASSPVPGGPYEQFF	TGTGCCAGCAGCCCCGTCCCGGGGGGGCCGTATGAGCAGTTCTTC
TRBV6-5	-	TRBJ2-5	-	CASSSEPQETQYF	TGTGCCAGCAGTTCGGAGCCCCAAGAGACCCAGTACTTC
TRBV2	-	TRBJ2-5	TRBD2	CASTLAGGETQYF	TGTGCCAGCACGCTAGCGGGGGGAGAGACCCAGTACTTC
TRBV19	-	TRBJ2-2	-	CASSMGLVTGELFF	TGTGCCAGTAGTATGGGACTGGTCACCGGGGAGCTGTTTTTT
TRBV6-5	once	TRBJ2-7	TRBD2	CASSYDLAGNYEQYF	TGTGCCAGCAGTTACGATCTAGCGGGGAACTACGAGCAGTACTTC
TRBV7-8	-	TRBJ1-1	-	CASSFQGTNTEAFF	TGTGCCAGCAGCTTCCAGGGTACCAACACTGAAGCTTTCTTT
TRBV5-1	-	TRBJ2-1	TRBD2	CASSLNGGNEQFF	TGCGCCAGCAGCTTGAACGGGGGGAATGAGCAGTTCTTC
TRBV13	-	TRBJ2-7	-	CASSLGGYRAYEQYF	TGTGCCAGCAGCTTAGGTGGGTACAGAGCTTACGAGCAGTACTTC